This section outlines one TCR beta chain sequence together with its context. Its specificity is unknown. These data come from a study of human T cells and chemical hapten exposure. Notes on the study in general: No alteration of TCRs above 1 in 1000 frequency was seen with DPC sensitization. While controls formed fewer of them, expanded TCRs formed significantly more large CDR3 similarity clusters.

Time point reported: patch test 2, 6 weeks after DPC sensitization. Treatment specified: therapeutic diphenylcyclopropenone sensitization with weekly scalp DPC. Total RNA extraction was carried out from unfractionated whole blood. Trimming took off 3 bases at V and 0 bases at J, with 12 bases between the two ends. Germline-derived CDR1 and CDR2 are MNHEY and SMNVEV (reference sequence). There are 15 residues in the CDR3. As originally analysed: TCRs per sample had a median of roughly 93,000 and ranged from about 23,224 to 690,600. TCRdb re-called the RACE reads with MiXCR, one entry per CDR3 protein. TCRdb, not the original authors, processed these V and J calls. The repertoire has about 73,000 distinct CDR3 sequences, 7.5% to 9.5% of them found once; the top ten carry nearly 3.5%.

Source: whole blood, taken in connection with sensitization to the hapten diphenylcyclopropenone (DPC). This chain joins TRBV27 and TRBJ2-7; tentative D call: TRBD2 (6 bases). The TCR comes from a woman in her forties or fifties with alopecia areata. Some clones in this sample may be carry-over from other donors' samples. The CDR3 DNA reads TGTGCCAGCAGTTTCGGAGGGCAGAGCTCCTACGAGCAGTACTTC. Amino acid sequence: CASSFGGQSSYEQYF.